The rows below give T cell receptor beta chains drawn from one sample of a study of blood T cell repertoires in COVID-19. Profiling relied on immunoSEQ multiplex PCR, and the TCRdb table lists in-frame clones only, not all of them. The top ten hold 5% to 7% of the sample, which has 73,000 or so clones, 65% to 90% seen once. The material sequenced was peripheral blood. These TCRs come from an older woman with acute or convalescent COVID-19. The CDR3 runs from the conserved cysteine through the conserved F or W. The D gene is left open where the match is weak. Size is omitted from some rows. Given values are once, few, many or a class for expanded clones.

cdr3_nt cdr3_aa v_call d_call clone_size j_call
TGTGCCAGCAGCGAGGGTACAGGGAACACCTATGGCTACACCTTC CASSEGTGNTYGYTF TRBV9 . . TRBJ1-2
TGTGCCAGCAGCCCTGGCCTGAGCGCCCTCCACTTT CASSPGLSALHF TRBV11-2 . . TRBJ1-6
TGTGCCAGCAGTGAAGCAGGCGGCGGTGGCTACACCTTC CASSEAGGGGYTF TRBV2 . . TRBJ1-2
TGTGCCAGCAAGGAGCGGGACACTGAAGCTTTCTTT CASKERDTEAFF TRBV2 . . TRBJ1-1
TGTGCCAGCAGCTTAGCGGGGGGCCTAGATACGCAGTATTTT CASSLAGGLDTQYF TRBV7-3 TRBD2 . TRBJ2-3
TGTGCCCGCAGCGTATACGGGGGGGGCACCGGGGAGCTGTTTTTT CARSVYGGGTGELFF TRBV9 TRBD2 . TRBJ2-2
TGTGCCAGCAGCCAAGACCCGGAGCCCCGGCAGTTGGGCTACACCTTC CASSQDPEPRQLGYTF TRBV4-2 . . TRBJ1-2
TGTGCCATCCGTTGGGACAGGGGCAGCACAGATACGCAGTATTTT CAIRWDRGSTDTQYF TRBV10-3 TRBD1 many TRBJ2-3
TGCGCCAGCAGCCCGAGGACAACAGGGACCACCGGGGAGCTGTTTTTT CASSPRTTGTTGELFF TRBV5-1 . . TRBJ2-2
TGTGCCAGCAGTTCCCTCCTCTCTCTAGCGGATACGCAGTATTTT CASSSLLSLADTQYF TRBV6-2/TRBV6-3 . . TRBJ2-3
TGTGCCAGCAGCTTATCCCGGACTAGCCTGGAGACCCAGTACTTC CASSLSRTSLETQYF TRBV11-2 TRBD2 . TRBJ2-5
TGTGCCAGCACCGACGGCAGGGGCGGGCAGCCCCAGCATTTT CASTDGRGGQPQHF TRBV2 . . TRBJ1-5
TGTGCCAGCAGCTTACTACGGGACACTGAAGCTTTCTTT CASSLLRDTEAFF TRBV5-6 . . TRBJ1-1
TGTGCCAGCAGCGTAGGCGGGGGTACGATGAACACTGAAGCTTTCTTT CASSVGGGTMNTEAFF TRBV9 . . TRBJ1-1
TGTGCCAGCAGTTTATCAGGAGGGGCACAGGGGTGGGTAACTGAAGCTTTCTTT CASSLSGGAQGWVTEAFF TRBV27 TRBD1 . TRBJ1-1
TGTGCCAGCAGCTTGGTAGACAGCCCGAACACTGAAGCTTTCTTT CASSLVDSPNTEAFF TRBV5-4 . . TRBJ1-1
TGTGCCAGCAGTTACTCGGCGGGGAACACTGAAGCTTTCTTT CASSYSAGNTEAFF TRBV6-6 . . TRBJ1-1
TGTGCCAGCAGCGGCAACAGGGGGTGGGTGGCTAACTATGGCTACACCTTC CASSGNRGWVANYGYTF TRBV9 TRBD1 . TRBJ1-2
TGCGCCAGCAGCCCTATACCGAGACAGGTAATCAATGAGCAGTTCTTC CASSPIPRQVINEQFF TRBV5-1 . . TRBJ2-1
TGTGCCAGCTCACCCCGGGACAGAACTACGGAGCAGTACTTC CASSPRDRTTEQYF TRBV18 TRBD1 . TRBJ2-7
TGTGCCAGCAGCATTAGCGGGGGGGCCCCCAACAATGAGCAGTTCTTC CASSISGGAPNNEQFF TRBV7-9 TRBD2 . TRBJ2-1
TGTGCCAGCAGTTTCCTACAGGGGAACACTGAAGCTTTCTTT CASSFLQGNTEAFF TRBV27 . . TRBJ1-1
TGCGCCAGCAGCCGAAACACCGGGACAGGGAGTAACATTCAGTACTTC CASSRNTGTGSNIQYF TRBV5-1 TRBD1 . TRBJ2-4
TGTGCCAGCAGTGAAGTGACCCCGAGGGACACCGGGGAGCTGTTTTTT CASSEVTPRDTGELFF TRBV6-1 . many TRBJ2-2
TGCGCCAGCAGCTTGGAGTACCGGAGGGGGACCCAGTACTTC CASSLEYRRGTQYF TRBV5-1 . . TRBJ2-5
TGTGCCAGCAAAACAACAGCAACTAATGAAAAACTGTTTTTT CASKTTATNEKLFF TRBV6-5 . . TRBJ1-4
TGTGCCAGCTCACCACCGTCCGCCGGTGGCGGGGCCCAGCAGTATTTT CASSPPSAGGGAQQYF TRBV18 . . TRBJ2-3
TGTGCCAGCAGCTTCCGTATGAGCGGGGGGGCGTTCTTC CASSFRMSGGAFF TRBV3-1/TRBV3-2 TRBD2 . TRBJ2-1
TGTGCCAGCAGTTTCCACAGCATGAACACTGAAGCTTTCTTT CASSFHSMNTEAFF TRBV6-5 . . TRBJ1-1
TGTGCCAGCAGCGAAGCGGGGCTGGGCGGGGAGCTGTTTTTT CASSEAGLGGELFF TRBV9 TRBD2 . TRBJ2-2
TGTGCCAGCAGCTTAGATTCAGGGCCTTATAGCAATCAGCCCCAGCATTTT CASSLDSGPYSNQPQHF TRBV7-2 . . TRBJ1-5
TGTGCCAGCAGCCCCCGCGGGTGGGAAAAACTGTTTTTT CASSPRGWEKLFF TRBV9 . few TRBJ1-4
TGCAGCGTAGGGACAGGGGGCGCAGATACGCAGTATTTT CSVGTGGADTQYF TRBV29-1 TRBD1 once TRBJ2-3
TGCGCCAGCAGTGGAGGTGGACTGATGGATACGCAGTATTTT CASSGGGLMDTQYF TRBV10-1 . . TRBJ2-3
TGTGCCAGCAGCCGTCGGCCTAGCGGGGGAGGGACAGATACGCAGTATTTT CASSRRPSGGGTDTQYF TRBV3-1/TRBV3-2 TRBD2 . TRBJ2-3
TGTGCCAGCGTACGACAGGGTGCAACTAATGAAAAACTGTTTTTT CASVRQGATNEKLFF TRBV6-5 TRBD1 . TRBJ1-4
TGTGCCAGCAGCCAGGGCAACAGGGGGCGGGGGACTGAAGCTTTCTTT CASSQGNRGRGTEAFF TRBV4-2 TRBD1 . TRBJ1-1
TGTGCCAGCAGTGATGGACTAGCGGGGAGTGGTGAGCAGTTCTTC CASSDGLAGSGEQFF TRBV2 TRBD2 . TRBJ2-1
TGTGCCAGCAGTGATGGTTGGGTCGGGGAGCCCCAGCATTTT CASSDGWVGEPQHF TRBV2 . . TRBJ1-5
TGTGCCAGCAGTGAAGCGGCAGGGTTGAACACTGAAGCTTTCTTT CASSEAAGLNTEAFF TRBV2 . . TRBJ1-1
TGTGCCAGCAGCCCGAGCGTCTCTGAAGCTTTCTTT CASSPSVSEAFF TRBV7-9 . few TRBJ1-1
TGTGCCAGCAGCCCTCCTCGCGGGACGTCTGAAGCTTTCTTT CASSPPRGTSEAFF TRBV7-8 . . TRBJ1-1
TGTGCCAGCAGCCCTAGTCGGTGGGGGACAGGGTATTCACCCCTCCACTTT CASSPSRWGTGYSPLHF TRBV5-5 TRBD1 . TRBJ1-6
TGTGCCAGCTCACCACTCCAGAACACTGAAGCTTTCTTT CASSPLQNTEAFF TRBV18 . . TRBJ1-1
TGTGCCTCCGCCGACGGGAACTCTGGAAACACCATATATTTT CASADGNSGNTIYF TRBV6-5 . . TRBJ1-3
TGTGCCAGCAGCTTATCAGGGGAAGAACAGCCCCAGCATTTT CASSLSGEEQPQHF TRBV7-9 . . TRBJ1-5
TGTGCCAGCAGCCGAGGACAGTATAATTCACCCCTCCACTTT CASSRGQYNSPLHF TRBV7-8 . . TRBJ1-6
TGTGCCAGCAGTTTCACAGGGGGTGGCAATCAGCCCCAGCATTTT CASSFTGGGNQPQHF TRBV7-9 TRBD1 few TRBJ1-5
TGTGCCAGCAGCTTGGCCGCCGGACAGGGGGCAGATGGCTACACCTTC CASSLAAGQGADGYTF TRBV5-4 TRBD1 . TRBJ1-2
TGTGCCAGCAGCTTGCAGGGCCGCTCTGGAAACACCATATATTTT CASSLQGRSGNTIYF TRBV5-6 . . TRBJ1-3
TGCAGCGTCGGGGGGGACCCCTACGAGCAGTACTTC CSVGGDPYEQYF TRBV29-1 TRBD2 . TRBJ2-7
TGTGCCAGCAGCCGTGGACAGAAAAACATTCAGTACTTC CASSRGQKNIQYF TRBV5-4 . . TRBJ2-4
TGTGCCAGCAGCCTGGACAGGGGGCGTACAGATACGCAGTATTTT CASSLDRGRTDTQYF TRBV7-3 TRBD1 . TRBJ2-3
TGCGCCAGCAGTGAGTCGGTGACAGGGGCCTATGGCTACACCTTC CASSESVTGAYGYTF TRBV10-1 TRBD1 . TRBJ1-2
TGTGCCAGCAGTTACCTCGGGTCCTCTGGAAACACCATATATTTT CASSYLGSSGNTIYF TRBV6-5 . . TRBJ1-3
TGTGCCAGCAGCCCGGACAGGGGGTTGAACACTGAAGCTTTCTTT CASSPDRGLNTEAFF TRBV5-6 TRBD1 . TRBJ1-1
TGTGCCTGGAGTGTACGGAGCGGGGTAGTTTCCTACAATGAGCAGTTCTTC CAWSVRSGVVSYNEQFF TRBV30 TRBD2 . TRBJ2-1
TGTGCCAGCAGCCAAGCGTGGGCCCTGAATTCACCCCTCCACTTT CASSQAWALNSPLHF TRBV14 . . TRBJ1-6
TGCGCCAGCAGCCAAGGAGACAGGGTAACTGAAAAACTGTTTTTT CASSQGDRVTEKLFF TRBV5-1 TRBD1 . TRBJ1-4
TGCGCCAGCAGTCAGGAGTCCCATAGCAATCAGCCCCAGCATTTT CASSQESHSNQPQHF TRBV23-1 . . TRBJ1-5